The present T cell receptor beta chain was sequenced within a study of blood T cell repertoires in COVID-19. In the authors' workflow: Amplification of reference gene primers was used by the study to estimate nucleated cell counts. Assay used: immunoSEQ multiplex PCR; TCRdb lists only in-frame clones, some missing. The D gene and trimming were derived from the DNA, and the V and J assignments and clone size from that table. The sample consists of about 220,000 clones, more than 70% of them appearing once. The V end was cut by 4 bases, the J end by 2 bases, with 12 bases between. Germline V gene sequence: CDR1 LNHDA, CDR2 SQIVND (reference sequence). This CDR3 comprises 14 residues.

The chain combines TRBV19 with TRBJ2-7; D possibly corresponds to TRBD1 (6 bases). The TCR was taken from a human donor in a cohort sampled during active COVID-19. The source material was peripheral blood. CDR3 bases: TGTGCCAGTAGTAAGGGACAACCAGCCTACGAGCAGTACTTC. Encoded protein: CASSKGQPAYEQYF.